The source of this T cell receptor (beta chain) is a study of identical twins. Healthy Caucasians alone served as donors. A universal primer site was added by template switching, and unique molecular identifiers were carried by the cDNA. TCRdb re-called the 5' RACE reads through MiXCR, storing one row per CDR3 protein. The sample gives more than 350,000 distinct CDR3 sequences, roughly 9% of which show up once; more than 8% is in the top ten. Study results and caveats: Beta clonotypes that were abundant in cord blood contained fewer insertions, a pattern absent from memory repertoires. It was cross-sectional statistical analysis, not following the same donors, that the conclusions relied on.

This clonotype was found many times. Its antigen is unidentified. The germline V and J ends were trimmed by 5 bases and 3 bases, with 14 bases remaining between them. Per germline, CDR1 SGHVS and CDR2 FQNEAQ. CDR3 size: 15 residues. This clonotype was obtained from a woman between 50 and 59 years old in good health. The sequenced material came from naive T cells sorted from blood. The rearrangement uses TRBV7-8 and TRBJ1-5; maybe TRBD1 (6 bases). This chain's CDR3 is CASSPGRGTNQPQHF. The CDR3 nucleotides read TGTGCCAGCAGCCCGGGCAGGGGCACCAATCAGCCCCAGCATTTT. The whole variable domain, filled in from reference TRBV7-8 and TRBJ1-5, reads GAGVSQSPRYKVAKRGQDVALRCDPISGHVSLFWYQQALGQGPEFLTYFQNEAQLDKSGLPSDRFFAERPEGSVSTLKIQRTQQEDSAVYLCASSPGRGTNQPQHFGDGTRLSIL.